These 29 T cell receptor beta chains share one sample of origin, sequenced in a study of T cells after yellow fever vaccination. MiXCR, applied by TCRdb to the 5' RACE reads, yields one record per CDR3 protein. The sample lists 120,000 or so distinct CDR3 sequences, 12% to 15% occurring once. The sequenced sample was CD8+ T cells sorted from PBMCs, obtained 5 days after the yellow fever booster vaccination. These receptors came from a man between 18 and 29 years old who received the YFV17D yellow fever vaccine.

This clonotype occurred once. The genes are TRBV10-3 and TRBJ1-1; no clear D gene. With 3 bases removed from V and 1 base from J, the gap between germline ends came to 9 bases. The CDR3 length is 14 residues. Germline V CDR1 and CDR2: ENHRY, SYGVKD. CDR3 sequence (DNA): TGTGCCATCAGTGAAAGGGCGGAGAACACTGAAGCTTTCTTT. Translating it yields CAISERAENTEAFF.

This clonotype was found a few times. The chain uses TRBV24-1 and TRBJ2-1, with D perhaps being TRBD1 or TRBD2 (5 bases each). CDR3 length equals 13 residues. Germline assignment: CDR1 KGHDR and CDR2 SFDVKD. V was clipped by 4 bases and J by 5 bases, with 8 bases between them. CDR3 loop: CATSERGDNEQFF. The CDR3 DNA reads TGTGCCACCAGTGAGCGAGGGGACAATGAGCAGTTCTTC.

On this clonotype: One end of the junction is discordant with germline, which a read error may explain. The chain combines TRBV25-1 with TRBJ1-1; no reliable D call. The CDR3 is 10 residues long. Germline CDR1 is MGHDK and CDR2 is SYGVNS. As DNA, the CDR3 is TGTGCCAGCAGCGCCGCCACGGCGACCTTT. Residues: CASSAATATF. Drawing the rest from reference TRBV25-1 and TRBJ1-1, the complete variable domain is EADIYQTPRYLVIGTGKKITLECSQTMGHDKMYWYQQDPGMELHLIHYSYGVNSTEKGDLSSESTVSRIRTEHFPLTLESARPSHTSQYLCASSAATATFGQGTRLTVV.

This clonotype turned up a few times. The V and J genes are TRBV9 and TRBJ1-5; TRBD1 matches at 7 bases. This CDR3 region has 15 residues. Trimming removed 3 bases from V and 4 bases from J; junction bases left unmatched: 7. Per the germline V gene, CDR1 is SGDLS and CDR2 is YYNGEE. The CDR3 loop is CASSAGQVGNQPQHF. In DNA, the CDR3 is TGTGCCAGCAGCGCCGGACAGGTGGGAAATCAGCCCCAGCATTTT.

The CDR3 reads CASSVGRSTNGYTF. CDR3 DNA sequence: TGTGCCAGCAGTGTAGGACGGTCTACAAATGGCTACACCTTC. The chain has TRBV6-1 and TRBJ1-2; D uncertain. CDR1 MNHNS and CDR2 SASEGT come from the germline V gene. Deletions cut 4 bases from V and 6 bases from J, with 15 bases between. The CDR3 spans 14 residues.

The chain joins TRBV7-3 to TRBJ1-5; D call uncertain. This CDR3 region has 13 residues. The V end was cut by 2 bases, the J end by 6 bases, with 8 bases between. Per the germline V gene, CDR1 is SGHTA and CDR2 is FQGTGA. CDR3 protein: CASSLDPGQPQHF. CDR3 nucleotide sequence: TGTGCCAGCAGCTTAGATCCCGGTCAGCCCCAGCATTTT.

Regarding this clonotype: Without the conserved terminal phenylalanine or tryptophan, this CDR3 likely stems from a read error. The chain carries TRBV12-3 or TRBV12-4 and TRBJ2-5; 9 positions agree with TRBD1. Unmatched junction bases numbered 9, after V lost 1 base and J lost 3 bases. The CDR3 has 17 residues. Here the CDR3 reads CASSLEGTGSFKETQYL. CDR3 in DNA: TGTGCCAGCAGTTTAGAGGGGACAGGGAGTTTTAAAGAGACCCAGTACCTC.

This clonotype was observed a few times. This chain joins TRBV5-6 and TRBJ2-4; 10 bases align to TRBD1. The V and J ends lost 2 bases and 4 bases, in that order; junction bases with no gene match: 3. Looked up from germline, CDR1 is SGHDT and CDR2 is YYEEEE. CDR3 length equals 15 residues. This chain's CDR3 is CASSLGTGAKNIQYF. CDR3 bases: TGTGCCAGCAGCTTAGGGACAGGGGCAAAAAACATTCAGTACTTC.

There are a few counts of this clonotype. The chain links TRBV7-9 to TRBJ2-1; TRBD2 might be the D (5 bases). V was trimmed by 6 bases and J by 8 bases, leaving 20 bases between them. From germline, CDR1 is SEHNR and CDR2 FQNEAQ (reference sequence). This CDR3 contains 15 residues. CDR3 in DNA: TGTGCCAGCAGAAAATTTGGAGATGCCGGGGATGAGCAGTTCTTC. Its translation is CASRKFGDAGDEQFF. The full variable domain, with the rest looked up from reference TRBV7-9 and TRBJ2-1, is DTGVSQNPRHKITKRGQNVTFRCDPISEHNRLYWYRQTLGQGPEFLTYFQNEAQLEKSRLLSDRFSAERPKGSFSTLEIQRTEQGDSAMYLCASRKFGDAGDEQFFGPGTRLTVL.

This clonotype has more than one count but fewer than ten. The chain links TRBV19 to TRBJ2-2; D unclear. The CDR3 length is 13 residues. The V and J ends lost 5 bases and 1 base respectively, with 5 bases between them. Germline CDR1 reads LNHDA; CDR2 reads SQIVND (reference sequence). CDR3 protein: CASSGMNTGELFF. CDR3 coding DNA: TGTGCCAGTAGTGGAATGAACACCGGGGAGCTGTTTTTT. The full variable domain, completed using reference TRBV19 and TRBJ2-2, is DGGITQSPKYLFRKEGQNVTLSCEQNLNHDAMYWYRQDPGQGLRLIYYSQIVNDFQKGDIAEGYSVSREKKESFPLTVTSAQKNPTAFYLCASSGMNTGELFFGEGSRLTVL.

This chain connects TRBV13 to TRBJ2-7; 8 bases map to TRBD1. This CDR3 has 15 residues. Trimming at V came to 2 bases and at J to 3 bases, leaving 6 bases not matched to a gene. Germline values: CDR1 PRHDT, CDR2 FYEKMQ (reference sequence). The CDR3 DNA follows: TGTGCCAGCAGCTTAACTGGACAGGGTATCTACGAGCAGTACTTC. This translates into CASSLTGQGIYEQYF.

This clonotype was found many times. The rearrangement joins TRBV7-8 to TRBJ2-7; D may be TRBD1 (6 bases). The CDR3 has 15 residues. Deletions cut 5 bases from V and 0 bases from J, with 14 bases between. Per germline, CDR1 SGHVS and CDR2 FQNEAQ. The CDR3 sequence is CASSQHQGPSYEQYF. The CDR3 region has the DNA TGTGCCAGCAGCCAGCACCAGGGGCCCTCCTACGAGCAGTACTTC.

This clonotype has only a few counts. The genes are TRBV9 and TRBJ1-4; TRBD1 matches at 9 bases. The CDR3 contains 13 residues. J gave up 5 bases and V 7 bases, and 3 bases lay outside the gene matches. Germline CDR1 SGDLS, CDR2 YYNGEE. CDR3 amino acids: CASSGTGNEKLFF. DNA for the CDR3: TGTGCCAGCTCCGGGACAGGGAATGAAAAACTGTTTTTT.

V and J are TRBV19 and TRBJ2-3, with 8 bases fitting TRBD2. The CDR3 extends over 15 amino acids. The V gene end was trimmed by 7 bases and the J gene end by 4 bases; junction bases not matched to a gene: 10. CDR1 is LNHDA and CDR2 is SQIVND in the germline V gene (reference sequence). The CDR3 region is CASTVGLAGADTQYF. The CDR3 DNA reads TGTGCCAGTACGGTTGGACTAGCAGGGGCAGATACGCAGTATTTT.

The chain couples TRBV6-1 to TRBJ2-3, with 11 positions matching TRBD2. V lost 4 bases to trimming and J lost 6 bases; unmatched junction nucleotides: 6. Germline CDR1 MNHNS, CDR2 SASEGT. The CDR3 is 15 residues long. The CDR3 DNA reads as TGTGCCAGCAGTGGTATAGCGGGGGGGGTGGATACGCAGTATTTT. It encodes CASSGIAGGVDTQYF.

This clonotype was detected ten times or more. This sequence joins TRBV4-3 and TRBJ2-3, with 7 bases identical to TRBD2. J lost 2 bases, V lost 2 bases, and 7 bases had no gene match. This CDR3 spans 16 amino acids. CDR1 is LGHNA, CDR2 YSLEER, per germline. CDR3 region: CASSQIVAGFTDTQYF. CDR3 coding DNA: TGCGCCAGCAGCCAAATCGTAGCGGGCTTCACAGATACGCAGTATTTT.

This chain links TRBV4-1 with TRBJ2-1; weak D call: TRBD2 (6 bases). CDR1 and CDR2 (germline): MGHRA, YSYEKL. V lost 2 bases, J lost 0 bases, and 14 bases lay in between. The CDR3 has 17 amino acids. The DNA of the CDR3 is TGCGCCAGCAGCCAACGCCCGCCGGGAGACTCCTACAATGAGCAGTTCTTC. It codes for CASSQRPPGDSYNEQFF.

V usage is TRBV4-3 and J usage is TRBJ2-1; 7 bases agree with TRBD2. V was pared by 4 bases and J by 9 bases, with 12 bases of the junction left unmatched. This CDR3 region has 15 residues. Germline V lookup: CDR1 LGHNA, CDR2 YSLEER. CDR3 DNA sequence: TGCGCCAGCAGCCCACAAGACTGGGGGGGTGGTGAGCAGTTCTTC. Translation gives CASSPQDWGGGEQFF.

This clonotype was seen at least ten times. The rearrangement joins TRBV7-9 to TRBJ2-7; tentative D call: TRBD1 (6 bases). There are 15 residues in the CDR3. Trimming removed 4 bases from V and 0 bases from J, with 13 bases in between. CDR1 and CDR2 from the germline V gene are SEHNR and FQNEAQ (reference sequence). CDR3 loop: CASSSGQRTSYEQYF. CDR3 nucleotide sequence: TGTGCCAGCAGCTCCGGACAGAGGACCTCCTACGAGCAGTACTTC.

V usage is TRBV7-6 and J usage is TRBJ1-2, with D perhaps TRBD1 (5 bases). The CDR3 runs to 14 residues. Germline assignment: CDR1 SGHVS and CDR2 FNYEAQ. V was shortened by 5 bases and J by 2 bases, with 12 bases between the two germline ends. The CDR3 DNA reads as TGTGCCAGCAGCCGCGCGGGGGGAAACTATGGCTACACCTTC. This sequence encodes CASSRAGGNYGYTF. Full variable domain (remainder filled in from reference TRBV7-6 and TRBJ1-2): GAGVSQSPRYKVTKRGQDVALRCDPISGHVSLYWYRQALGQGPEFLTYFNYEAQQDKSGLPNDRFSAERPEGSISTLTIQRTEQRDSAMYRCASSRAGGNYGYTFGSGTRLTVV.

This clonotype appeared a few times. CDR3 DNA: TGTGCCAGCTCACCTCCGACCCCCCAACTAGGCGGAGTCTCCTACAATGAGCAGTTCTTC. Residues: CASSPPTPQLGGVSYNEQFF. The chain recombines TRBV18 with TRBJ2-1, with D maybe TRBD2 (5 bases). V was cut by 3 bases and J by 0 bases, with 24 bases left in between. The CDR3 loop spans 20 amino acids. The germline CDR1 and CDR2 sequences are KGHSH and LQKENI.

The rearrangement joins TRBV27 to TRBJ1-6; D remains unclear. V lost 3 bases, J lost 6 bases, and 18 bases lay in between. The CDR3 extends over 17 amino acids. The germline gives CDR1 MNHEY, CDR2 SMNVEV (reference sequence). CDR3 DNA sequence: TGTGCCAGCAGTTTTGTGTGGGTAGGGCATGGTAATTCACCCCTCCACTTT. Its protein product is CASSFVWVGHGNSPLHF.

The chain has TRBV6-2 or TRBV6-3 and TRBJ2-7, with 7 bases fitting TRBD1. The CDR3 is 15 residues long. Germline trimming cut 7 bases from V and 1 base from J; bases unmatched to any gene: 10. The germline V gene has CDR1 MNHEY and CDR2 SVGEGT. The CDR3 loop is CASNPLGQWSYEQYF. In DNA form, the CDR3 reads TGTGCCAGCAATCCCCTGGGACAGTGGTCCTACGAGCAGTACTTC.

This clonotype was picked up a small number of times. The chain couples TRBV6-5 to TRBJ1-1; D might be TRBD1 (5 bases). Trimming shortened V by 10 bases and J by 3 bases, and 15 bases separated the two germline ends. This CDR3 is built from 13 residues. From germline, CDR1 is MNHEY and CDR2 SVGAGI. The CDR3 is CATAPGAYTEAFF. The CDR3, as DNA: TGTGCCACAGCACCCGGGGCGTACACTGAAGCTTTCTTT.

The chain links TRBV5-5 to TRBJ1-1; a possible D gene is TRBD1 (5 bases). Germline V gene data show CDR1 as SGHKS and CDR2 as YYEKEE (reference sequence). The CDR3 runs 14 residues. The germline V and J ends were trimmed by 0 bases and 5 bases, with 11 bases remaining between them. CDR3 DNA: TGTGCCAGCAGCTTGGCCTATGGGGGAACTGAAGCTTTCTTT. Translation gives CASSLAYGGTEAFF.

The chain employs TRBV12-3 or TRBV12-4 and TRBJ1-1; a possible D gene is TRBD1 (5 bases). This CDR3 is 14 amino acids long. V lost 3 bases to trimming and J lost 2 bases, with 10 bases between them. CDR3 region: CASSFGTPNTEAFF. The CDR3 coding sequence is TGTGCCAGCAGTTTTGGGACGCCTAACACTGAAGCTTTCTTT.

This clonotype has only a few counts. The chain recombines TRBV4-3 with TRBJ1-1; D not certain. The germline gives CDR1 LGHNA, CDR2 YSLEER. V was clipped by 0 bases and J by 0 bases, with 5 bases between them. This CDR3 is 14 amino acids long. In nucleotides, the CDR3 is TGCGCCAGCAGCCAAGATAGGTTGAACACTGAAGCTTTCTTT. Amino acids: CASSQDRLNTEAFF.

The gene calls are TRBV24-1 and TRBJ2-2; possibly TRBD1 or TRBD2 for D (5 bases each). The CDR3 has 17 amino acids. The V end was cut by 4 bases, the J end by 6 bases, with 20 bases between. The V gene's germline CDR1 is KGHDR and CDR2 SFDVKD. The DNA for the CDR3 is TGTGCCACCAGTGACTATCGGGGCACCCGACGGGCCGGGGAGCTGTTTTTT. Residues: CATSDYRGTRRAGELFF.

This clonotype has a handful of counts. In nucleotides, the CDR3 is TGTGCCAGCAGCTTAAGCCCCCCCGGGACAGGGCACACCGGGGAGCTGTTTTTT. Its translation: CASSLSPPGTGHTGELFF. The genes are TRBV7-3 and TRBJ2-2; 9 bases line up with TRBD1. With V trimmed by 1 base and J by 3 bases, 9 bases remained unmatched. CDR1 is SGHTA and CDR2 is FQGTGA in the germline V gene. The CDR3 consists of 18 residues.